The clone carrying this TCR beta chain has just a few counts. Its antigen is still unknown. Every isolated RNA sample was fully reverse transcribed, so sequencing captured expressed TCRB transcripts. TCRdb's copy holds only in-frame clones and misses some; the assay was immunoSEQ multiplex PCR. The sample gives 900,000 or so clones, roughly 15% of which show up once; about 0.025% is in the top ten. The sample originates from a study of beta chain features in type 1 diabetes. General study findings and limits: Any PCR bias toward short templates would affect both groups alike. In every one of the four CD4+ subsets, TCRB CDR3s were moderately but significantly shorter in Type 1 diabetes patients. VDJ junctions in type 1 diabetes patients carried more deletions and fewer insertions.

This CDR3 has 16 amino acids. The V and J ends lost 4 bases and 5 bases, in that order; junction bases with no gene match: 12. The germline gives CDR1 SGHRS, CDR2 YFSETQ. Purities over 95% were achieved in all sorted populations. Sequenced sample: naive CD4+ T cells from blood. The V gene is TRBV5-1, the J gene TRBJ2-5, with TRBD1 matching over 9 bases. This receptor was identified in a young woman in good health. This CDR3 reads CASSTTGQGMMETQYF. CDR3 coding DNA: TGCGCCAGCAGCACCACAGGACAGGGGATGATGGAGACCCAGTACTTC.